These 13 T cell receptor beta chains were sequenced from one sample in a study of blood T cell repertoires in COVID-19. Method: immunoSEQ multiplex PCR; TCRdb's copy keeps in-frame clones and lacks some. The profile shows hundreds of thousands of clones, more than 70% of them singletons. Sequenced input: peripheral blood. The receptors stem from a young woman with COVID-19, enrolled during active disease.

CDR3 protein: CASGTDSNTGELFF. The CDR3 DNA reads TGTGCCAGCGGAACGGACAGTAACACCGGGGAGCTGTTTTTT. This chain links TRBV6-5 with TRBJ2-2; D is possibly TRBD1 (6 bases). The CDR3 loop spans 14 amino acids. CDR1 MNHEY and CDR2 SVGAGI come from the germline V gene. Trimming took off 8 bases at V and 2 bases at J, with 12 bases between the two ends.

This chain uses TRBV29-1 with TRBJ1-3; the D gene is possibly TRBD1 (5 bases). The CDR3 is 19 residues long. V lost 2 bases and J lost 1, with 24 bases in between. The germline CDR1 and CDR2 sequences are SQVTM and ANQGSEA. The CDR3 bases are TGCAGCGTTGAATCCCCCAAGGGGACTCCGAGGGCGTCTGGAAACACCATATATTTT. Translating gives CSVESPKGTPRASGNTIYF.

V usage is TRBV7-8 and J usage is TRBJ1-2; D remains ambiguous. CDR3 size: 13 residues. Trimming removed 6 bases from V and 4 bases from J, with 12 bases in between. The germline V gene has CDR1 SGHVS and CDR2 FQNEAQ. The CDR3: CASSYSVSYGYTF. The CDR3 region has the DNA TGTGCCAGCAGTTACTCTGTGAGCTATGGCTACACCTTC.

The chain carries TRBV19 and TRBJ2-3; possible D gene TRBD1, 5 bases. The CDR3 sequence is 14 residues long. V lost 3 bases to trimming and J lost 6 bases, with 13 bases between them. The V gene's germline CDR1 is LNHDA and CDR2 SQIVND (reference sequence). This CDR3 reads CASSMETAYDTQYF. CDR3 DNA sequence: TGTGCCAGTAGTATGGAGACAGCATATGATACGCAGTATTTT.

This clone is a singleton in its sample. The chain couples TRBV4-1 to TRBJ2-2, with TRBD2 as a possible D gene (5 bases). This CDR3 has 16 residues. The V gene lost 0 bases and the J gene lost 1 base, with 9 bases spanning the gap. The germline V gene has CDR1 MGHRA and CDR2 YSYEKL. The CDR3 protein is CASSQEGRENTGELFF. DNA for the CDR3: TGCGCCAGCAGCCAAGAAGGTCGGGAGAACACCGGGGAGCTGTTTTTT.

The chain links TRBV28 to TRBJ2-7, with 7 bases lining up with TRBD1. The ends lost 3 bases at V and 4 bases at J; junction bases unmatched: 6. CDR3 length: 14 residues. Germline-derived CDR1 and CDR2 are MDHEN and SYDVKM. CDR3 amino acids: CASSFSPGGYEQYF. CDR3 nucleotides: TGTGCCAGCAGTTTCAGTCCAGGGGGATACGAGCAGTACTTC.

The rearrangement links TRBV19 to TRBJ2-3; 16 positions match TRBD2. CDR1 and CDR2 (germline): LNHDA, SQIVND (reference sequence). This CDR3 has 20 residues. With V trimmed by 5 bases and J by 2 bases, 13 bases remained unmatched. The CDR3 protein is CASSDPGLAGGRFNTDTQYF. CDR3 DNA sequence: TGTGCCAGTAGTGATCCGGGACTAGCGGGGGGGCGCTTTAACACAGATACGCAGTATTTT.

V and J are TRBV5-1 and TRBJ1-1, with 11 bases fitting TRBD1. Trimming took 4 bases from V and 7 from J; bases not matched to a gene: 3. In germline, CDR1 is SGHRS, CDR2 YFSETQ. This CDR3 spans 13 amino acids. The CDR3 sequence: CASSLGQGGEAFF. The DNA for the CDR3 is TGCGCCAGCAGCCTGGGACAGGGGGGTGAAGCTTTCTTT.

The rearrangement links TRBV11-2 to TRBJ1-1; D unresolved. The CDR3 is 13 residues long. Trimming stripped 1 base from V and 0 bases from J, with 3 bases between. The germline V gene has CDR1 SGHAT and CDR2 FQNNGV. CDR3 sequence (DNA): TGTGCCAGCAGCTTAGCGGTGAACACTGAAGCTTTCTTT. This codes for CASSLAVNTEAFF. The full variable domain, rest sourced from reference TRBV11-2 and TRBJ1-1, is EAGVAQSPRYKIIEKRQSVAFWCNPISGHATLYWYQQILGQGPKLLIQFQNNGVVDDSQLPKDRFSAERLKGVDSTLKIQPAKLEDSAVYLCASSLAVNTEAFFGQGTRLTVV.

The CDR3 DNA is TGTGCCAGCTCGCTTACAGGCGAGCGAAACACCATATATTTT. Amino acid sequence: CASSLTGERNTIYF. This chain connects TRBV18 to TRBJ1-3; possible D gene TRBD1, 5 bases. Germline V gives CDR1 KGHSH, CDR2 LQKENI. The CDR3 has 14 amino acids. Deletions cut 6 bases from V and 5 bases from J, with 14 bases between. Variable domain in full (rest from reference TRBV18 and TRBJ1-3): NAGVMQNPRHLVRRRGQEARLRCSPMKGHSHVYWYRQLPEEGLKFMVYLQKENIIDESGMPKERFSAEFPKEGPSILRIQQVVRGDSAAYFCASSLTGERNTIYFGEGSWLTVV.

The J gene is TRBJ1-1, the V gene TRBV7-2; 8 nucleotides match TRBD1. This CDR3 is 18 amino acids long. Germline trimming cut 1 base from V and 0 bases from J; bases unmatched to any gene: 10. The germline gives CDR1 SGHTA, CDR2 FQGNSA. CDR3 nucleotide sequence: TGTGCCAGCAGCTTAGAAGGGACAGGATTTTCAATGAACACTGAAGCTTTCTTT. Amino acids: CASSLEGTGFSMNTEAFF.

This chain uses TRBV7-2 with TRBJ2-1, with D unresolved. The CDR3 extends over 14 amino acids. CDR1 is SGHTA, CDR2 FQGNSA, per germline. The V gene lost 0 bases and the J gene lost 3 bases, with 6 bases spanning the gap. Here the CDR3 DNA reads TGTGCCAGCAGCTTAGCGCCCAGCTACAATGAGCAGTTCTTC. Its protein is CASSLAPSYNEQFF.

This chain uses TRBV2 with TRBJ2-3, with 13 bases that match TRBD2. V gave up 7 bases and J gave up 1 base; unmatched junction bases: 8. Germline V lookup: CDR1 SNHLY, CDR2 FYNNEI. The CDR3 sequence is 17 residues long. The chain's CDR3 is CASIMGLAGSGTDTQYF. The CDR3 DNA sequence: TGTGCCAGCATTATGGGACTAGCGGGGTCTGGCACAGATACGCAGTATTTT.